This T cell receptor beta chain derives from a study of blood T cell repertoires in COVID-19. Study-level background: T cells, B-cell-depleted T cells, or PBMCs provided the cDNA or gDNA that served as material.

This CDR3 spans 15 amino acids. V was trimmed by 0 bases and J by 2 bases, leaving 10 bases between them. Germline V gene data show CDR1 as PRHDT and CDR2 as FYEKMQ (reference sequence). Here immunoSEQ multiplex PCR was the method, and the copy in TCRdb shows in-frame clones only, minus some. Of more than 150,000 clones listed, 83% were seen once; the top ten hold roughly 6.1%. This TCR derives from a woman in her 40s with acute or convalescent COVID-19. The V gene is TRBV13, the J gene TRBJ1-1; the D is unclear. The specimen sequenced was peripheral blood. The CDR3 DNA sequence: TGTGCCAGCAGCTTAGGGTGGCCAATCAACACTGAAGCTTTCTTT. Its protein product is CASSLGWPINTEAFF. Looking up the rest from reference TRBV13 and TRBJ1-1 gives the full variable domain: AAGVIQSPRHLIKEKRETATLKCYPIPRHDTVYWYQQGPGQDPQFLISFYEKMQSDKGSIPDRFSAQQFSDYHSELNMSSLELGDSALYFCASSLGWPINTEAFFGQGTRLTVV.